This entry concerns a single T cell receptor (beta chain). In terms of age and location, participants ranged from about 18 to 89 years and lived in about 25 US areas. The sample comes from a study of blood T cell repertoires in COVID-19. Overall study: Samples taken during acute and convalescent COVID-19 were collected in the United States, Italy and Spain.

Methods used by the authors: Nucleated cell number was recorded as an estimate derived from reference gene primer amplification. Produced via immunoSEQ multiplex PCR; TCRdb's table is partial and in-frame only. V and J calls plus clone size are reproduced from that table; the DNA served to infer D and trimming. The sample includes approximately 160,000 clones, approximately 84% of them seen just once. The sample comprised PBMCs or T cells enriched from blood (not recorded which). This receptor was identified in a woman aged 50 to 60 who had recovered from COVID-19.

In nucleotides, the CDR3 is TGTGCTAGTCGTCGTTTTACAGGGAGCACAGATACGCAGTATTTT. Its protein product is CASRRFTGSTDTQYF. The rearrangement links TRBV12-5 to TRBJ2-3; weak D call: TRBD1 (6 bases). CDR3 length: 15 residues. Trimming left V 8 bases short and J 0 bases short, with 15 bases between. The germline gives CDR1 LGHNT, CDR2 FRNRAP.